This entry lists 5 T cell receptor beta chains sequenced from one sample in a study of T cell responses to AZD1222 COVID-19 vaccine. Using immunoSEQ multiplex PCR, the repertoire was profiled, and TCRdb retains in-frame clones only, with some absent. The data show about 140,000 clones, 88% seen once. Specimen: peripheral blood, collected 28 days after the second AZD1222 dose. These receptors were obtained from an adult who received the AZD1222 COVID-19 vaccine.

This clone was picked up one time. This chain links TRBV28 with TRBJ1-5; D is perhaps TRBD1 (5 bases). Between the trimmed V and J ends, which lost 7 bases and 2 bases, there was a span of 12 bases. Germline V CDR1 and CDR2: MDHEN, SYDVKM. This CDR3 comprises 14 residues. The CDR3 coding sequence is TGTGCCAGCACCCTCGGGGGTGGCAATCAGCCCCAGCATTTT. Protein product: CASTLGGGNQPQHF. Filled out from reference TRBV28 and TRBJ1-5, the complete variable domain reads DVKVTQSSRYLVKRTGEKVFLECVQDMDHENMFWYRQDPGLGLRLIYFSYDVKMKEKGDIPEGYSVSREKKERFSLILESASTNQTSMYLCASTLGGGNQPQHFGDGTRLSIL.

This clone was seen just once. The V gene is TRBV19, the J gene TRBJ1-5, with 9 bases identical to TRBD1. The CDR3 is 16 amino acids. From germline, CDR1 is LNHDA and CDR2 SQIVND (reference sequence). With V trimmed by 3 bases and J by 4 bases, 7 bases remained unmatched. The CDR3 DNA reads TGTGCCAGTAGTATCGCCGGGACAGGGCGTAATCAGCCCCAGCATTTT. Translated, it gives CASSIAGTGRNQPQHF. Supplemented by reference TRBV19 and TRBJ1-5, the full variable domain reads DGGITQSPKYLFRKEGQNVTLSCEQNLNHDAMYWYRQDPGQGLRLIYYSQIVNDFQKGDIAEGYSVSREKKESFPLTVTSAQKNPTAFYLCASSIAGTGRNQPQHFGDGTRLSIL.

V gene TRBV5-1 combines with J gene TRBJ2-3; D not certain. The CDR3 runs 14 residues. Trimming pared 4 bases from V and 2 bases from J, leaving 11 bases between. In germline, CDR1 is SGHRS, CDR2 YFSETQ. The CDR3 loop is CASSGQAPTDTQYF. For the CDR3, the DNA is TGCGCCAGCAGCGGCCAGGCGCCCACAGATACGCAGTATTTT.

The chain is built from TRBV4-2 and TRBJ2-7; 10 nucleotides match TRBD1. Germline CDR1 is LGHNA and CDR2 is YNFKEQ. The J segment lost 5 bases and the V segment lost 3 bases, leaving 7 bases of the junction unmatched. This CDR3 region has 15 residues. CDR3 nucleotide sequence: TGTGCCAGCAGCCAGGTGGGGGACAGGGGACACGAGCAGTACTTC. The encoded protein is CASSQVGDRGHEQYF.

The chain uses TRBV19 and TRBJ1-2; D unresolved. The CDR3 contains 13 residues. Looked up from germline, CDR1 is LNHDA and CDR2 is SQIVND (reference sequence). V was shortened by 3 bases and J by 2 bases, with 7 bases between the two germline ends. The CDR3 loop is CASSMFENYGYTF. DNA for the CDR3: TGTGCCAGTAGTATGTTCGAAAACTATGGCTACACCTTC.